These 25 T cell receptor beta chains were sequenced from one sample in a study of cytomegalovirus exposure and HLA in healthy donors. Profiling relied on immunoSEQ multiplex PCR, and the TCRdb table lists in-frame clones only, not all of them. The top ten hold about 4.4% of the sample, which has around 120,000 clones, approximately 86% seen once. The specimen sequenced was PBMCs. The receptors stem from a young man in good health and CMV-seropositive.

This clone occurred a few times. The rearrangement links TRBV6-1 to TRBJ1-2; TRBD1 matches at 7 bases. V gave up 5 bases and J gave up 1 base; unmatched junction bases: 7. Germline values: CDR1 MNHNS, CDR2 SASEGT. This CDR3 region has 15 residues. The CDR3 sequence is CASSTRDSYNYGYTF. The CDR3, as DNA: TGTGCCAGCAGTACCCGGGACAGTTATAACTATGGCTACACCTTC.

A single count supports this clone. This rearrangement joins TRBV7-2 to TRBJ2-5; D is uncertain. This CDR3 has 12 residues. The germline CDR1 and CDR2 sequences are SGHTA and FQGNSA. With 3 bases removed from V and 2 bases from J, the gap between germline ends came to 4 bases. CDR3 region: CASSFGQETQYF. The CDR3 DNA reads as TGTGCCAGCAGCTTCGGGCAAGAGACCCAGTACTTC.

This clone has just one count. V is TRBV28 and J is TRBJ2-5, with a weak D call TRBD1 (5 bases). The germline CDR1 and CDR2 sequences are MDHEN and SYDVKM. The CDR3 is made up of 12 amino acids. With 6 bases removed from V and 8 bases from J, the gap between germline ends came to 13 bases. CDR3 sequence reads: CASSLRQGTQYF. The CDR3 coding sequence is TGTGCCAGCAGCCTCCGGCAGGGCACCCAGTACTTC.

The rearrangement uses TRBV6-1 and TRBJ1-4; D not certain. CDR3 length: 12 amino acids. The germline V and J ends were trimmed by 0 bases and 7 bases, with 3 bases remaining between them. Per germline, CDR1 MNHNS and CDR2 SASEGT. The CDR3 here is CASSEAREKLFF. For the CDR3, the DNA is TGTGCCAGCAGTGAAGCGCGTGAAAAACTGTTTTTT.

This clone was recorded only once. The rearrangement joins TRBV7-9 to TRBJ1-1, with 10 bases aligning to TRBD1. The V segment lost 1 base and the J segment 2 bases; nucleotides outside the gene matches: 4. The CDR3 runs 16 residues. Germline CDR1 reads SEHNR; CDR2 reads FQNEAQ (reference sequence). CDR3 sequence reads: CASSLGRTGGNTEAFF. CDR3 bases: TGTGCCAGCAGCTTAGGTAGGACAGGGGGTAACACTGAAGCTTTCTTT.

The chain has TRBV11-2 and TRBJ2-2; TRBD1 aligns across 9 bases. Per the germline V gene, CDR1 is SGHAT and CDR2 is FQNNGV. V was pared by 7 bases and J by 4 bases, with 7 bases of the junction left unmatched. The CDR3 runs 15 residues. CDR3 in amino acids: CASITGTGITGELFF. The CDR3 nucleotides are TGTGCCAGCATCACCGGGACAGGGATCACCGGGGAGCTGTTTTTT. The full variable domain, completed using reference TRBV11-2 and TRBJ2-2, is EAGVAQSPRYKIIEKRQSVAFWCNPISGHATLYWYQQILGQGPKLLIQFQNNGVVDDSQLPKDRFSAERLKGVDSTLKIQPAKLEDSAVYLCASITGTGITGELFFGEGSRLTVL.

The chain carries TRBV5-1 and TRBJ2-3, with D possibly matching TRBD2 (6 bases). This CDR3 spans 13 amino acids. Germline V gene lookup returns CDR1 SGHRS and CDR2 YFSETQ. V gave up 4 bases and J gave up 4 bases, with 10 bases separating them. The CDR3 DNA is TGCGCCAGCAGCGCACGACTAGCAGATACGCAGTATTTT. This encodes CASSARLADTQYF.

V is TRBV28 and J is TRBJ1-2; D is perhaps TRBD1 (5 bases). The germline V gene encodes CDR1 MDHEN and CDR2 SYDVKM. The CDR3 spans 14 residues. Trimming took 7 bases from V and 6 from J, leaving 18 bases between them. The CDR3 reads CASTPPGGADGYTF. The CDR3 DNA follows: TGTGCCAGCACGCCTCCCGGTGGGGCGGATGGCTACACCTTC.

The CDR3 spells CASGGVVQGYTEAFF. The CDR3 DNA follows: TGTGCCAGCGGGGGAGTAGTACAGGGATACACTGAAGCTTTCTTT. The V gene is TRBV6-1, the J gene TRBJ1-1; D perhaps matches TRBD1 (6 bases). Looked up from germline, CDR1 is MNHNS and CDR2 is SASEGT. The V end was cut by 8 bases, the J end by 3 bases, with 19 bases between. The CDR3 contains 15 residues.

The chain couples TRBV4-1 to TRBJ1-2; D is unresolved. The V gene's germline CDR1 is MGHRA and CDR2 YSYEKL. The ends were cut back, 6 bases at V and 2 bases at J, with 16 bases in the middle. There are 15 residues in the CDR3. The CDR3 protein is CASSLTFSGNYGYTF. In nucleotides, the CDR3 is TGCGCCAGCAGTCTCACCTTCAGCGGCAACTATGGCTACACCTTC.

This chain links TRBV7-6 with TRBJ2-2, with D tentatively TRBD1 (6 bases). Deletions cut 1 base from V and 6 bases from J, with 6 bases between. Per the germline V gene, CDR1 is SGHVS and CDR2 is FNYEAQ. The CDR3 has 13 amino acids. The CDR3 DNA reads TGTGCCAGCAGCTTAGGGACAGCCGGGGAGCTGTTTTTT. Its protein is CASSLGTAGELFF. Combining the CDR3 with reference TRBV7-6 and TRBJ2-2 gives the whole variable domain GAGVSQSPRYKVTKRGQDVALRCDPISGHVSLYWYRQALGQGPEFLTYFNYEAQQDKSGLPNDRFSAERPEGSISTLTIQRTEQRDSAMYRCASSLGTAGELFFGEGSRLTVL.

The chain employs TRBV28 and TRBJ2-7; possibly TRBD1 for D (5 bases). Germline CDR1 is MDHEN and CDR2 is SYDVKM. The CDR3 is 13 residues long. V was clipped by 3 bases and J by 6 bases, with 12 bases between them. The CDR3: CASSLGPLGEQYF. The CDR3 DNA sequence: TGTGCCAGCAGTTTGGGGCCCCTTGGCGAGCAGTACTTC.

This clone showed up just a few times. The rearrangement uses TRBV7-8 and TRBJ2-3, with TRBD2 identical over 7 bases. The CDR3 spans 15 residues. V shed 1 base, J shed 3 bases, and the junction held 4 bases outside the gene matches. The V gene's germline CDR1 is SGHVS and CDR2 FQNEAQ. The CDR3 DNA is TGTGCCAGCAGCTTAGGAGGCGGGGGAACAGATACGCAGTATTTT. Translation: CASSLGGGGTDTQYF.

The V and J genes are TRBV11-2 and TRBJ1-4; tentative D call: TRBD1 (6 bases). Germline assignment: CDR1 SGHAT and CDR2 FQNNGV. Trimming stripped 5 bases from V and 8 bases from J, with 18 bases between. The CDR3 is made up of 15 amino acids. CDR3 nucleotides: TGTGCCAGCAGCACATTACAGGGCGCGGCGGAAAAACTGTTTTTT. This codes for CASSTLQGAAEKLFF.

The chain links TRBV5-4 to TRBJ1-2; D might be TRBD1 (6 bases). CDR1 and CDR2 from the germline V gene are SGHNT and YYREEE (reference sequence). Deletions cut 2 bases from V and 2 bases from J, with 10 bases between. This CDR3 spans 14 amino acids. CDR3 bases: TGTGCCAGCAGCTTTGGGCAGGGGAACTATGGCTACACCTTC. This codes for CASSFGQGNYGYTF.

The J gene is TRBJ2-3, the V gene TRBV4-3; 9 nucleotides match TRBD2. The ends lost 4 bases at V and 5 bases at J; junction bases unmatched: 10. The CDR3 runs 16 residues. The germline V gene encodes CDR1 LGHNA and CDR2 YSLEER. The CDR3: CASSPLGGGAVDTQYF. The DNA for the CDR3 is TGCGCCAGCAGCCCCCTGGGCGGGGGGGCGGTAGATACGCAGTATTTT.

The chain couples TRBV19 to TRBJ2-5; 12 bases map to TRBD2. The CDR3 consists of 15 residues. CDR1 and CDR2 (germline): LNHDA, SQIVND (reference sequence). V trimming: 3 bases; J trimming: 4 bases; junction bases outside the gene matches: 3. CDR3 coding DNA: TGTGCCAGTAGTATCAGGACTAGCGGGGCAGAGACCCAGTACTTC. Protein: CASSIRTSGAETQYF.

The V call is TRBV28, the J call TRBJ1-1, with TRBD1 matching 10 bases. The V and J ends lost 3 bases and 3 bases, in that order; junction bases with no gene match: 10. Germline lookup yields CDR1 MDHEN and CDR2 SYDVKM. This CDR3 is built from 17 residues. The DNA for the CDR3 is TGTGCCAGCAGTTTTAGCTTTAGGGGACAGGGGTACACTGAAGCTTTCTTT. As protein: CASSFSFRGQGYTEAFF.

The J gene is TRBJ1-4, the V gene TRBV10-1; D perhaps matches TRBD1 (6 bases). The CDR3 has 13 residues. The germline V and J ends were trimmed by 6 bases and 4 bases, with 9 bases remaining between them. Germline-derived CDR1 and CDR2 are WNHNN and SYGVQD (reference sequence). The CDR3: CASSGQFNEKLFF. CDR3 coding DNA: TGCGCCAGCAGCGGACAGTTTAATGAAAAACTGTTTTTT.

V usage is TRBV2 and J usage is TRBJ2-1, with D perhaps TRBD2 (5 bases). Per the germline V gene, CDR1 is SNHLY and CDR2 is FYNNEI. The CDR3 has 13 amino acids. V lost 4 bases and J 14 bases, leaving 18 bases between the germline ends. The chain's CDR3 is CASSVFPSEEEFF. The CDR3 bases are TGTGCCAGCAGTGTCTTCCCGTCAGAGGAGGAGTTCTTC.

CDR3 residues: CASSIGQGARGTEAFF. The CDR3 nucleotides read TGCGCCAGCAGCATCGGACAGGGGGCTCGAGGCACTGAAGCTTTCTTT. The V and J genes are TRBV5-1 and TRBJ1-1; 11 bases are a match to TRBD1. CDR3 length: 16 amino acids. Trimming cost V 4 bases and J 4 bases; bases outside gene matches: 9. Looked up from germline, CDR1 is SGHRS and CDR2 is YFSETQ.

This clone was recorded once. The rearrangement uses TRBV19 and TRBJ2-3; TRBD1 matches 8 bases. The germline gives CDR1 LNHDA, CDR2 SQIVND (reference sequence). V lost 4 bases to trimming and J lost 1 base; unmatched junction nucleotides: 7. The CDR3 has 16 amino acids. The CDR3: CASSTRQGTGTDTQYF. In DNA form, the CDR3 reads TGTGCCAGTAGTACCAGACAGGGGACAGGCACAGATACGCAGTATTTT. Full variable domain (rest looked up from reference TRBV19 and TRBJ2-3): DGGITQSPKYLFRKEGQNVTLSCEQNLNHDAMYWYRQDPGQGLRLIYYSQIVNDFQKGDIAEGYSVSREKKESFPLTVTSAQKNPTAFYLCASSTRQGTGTDTQYFGPGTRLTVL.

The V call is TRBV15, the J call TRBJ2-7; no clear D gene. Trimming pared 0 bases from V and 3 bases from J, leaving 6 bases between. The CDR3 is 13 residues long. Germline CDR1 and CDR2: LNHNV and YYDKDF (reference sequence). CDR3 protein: CATSRDRSYEQYF. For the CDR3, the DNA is TGTGCCACCAGCAGAGATAGGAGCTACGAGCAGTACTTC. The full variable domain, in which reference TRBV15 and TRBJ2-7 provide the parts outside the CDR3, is DAMVIQNPRYQVTQFGKPVTLSCSQTLNHNVMYWYQQKSSQAPKLLFHYYDKDFNNEADTPDNFQSRRPNTSFCFLDIRSPGLGDTAMYLCATSRDRSYEQYFGPGTRLTVT.

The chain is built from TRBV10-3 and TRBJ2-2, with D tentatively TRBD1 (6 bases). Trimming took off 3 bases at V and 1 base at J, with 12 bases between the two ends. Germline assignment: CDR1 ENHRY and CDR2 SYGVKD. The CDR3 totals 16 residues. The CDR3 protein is CAISDPGTMNTGELFF. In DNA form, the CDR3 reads TGTGCCATCAGTGACCCCGGGACAATGAACACCGGGGAGCTGTTTTTT.

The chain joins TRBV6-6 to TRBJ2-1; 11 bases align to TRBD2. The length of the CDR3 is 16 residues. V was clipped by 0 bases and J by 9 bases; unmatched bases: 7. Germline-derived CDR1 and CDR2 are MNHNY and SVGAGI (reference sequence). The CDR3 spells CASSYSLTSGASEQFF. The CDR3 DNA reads TGTGCCAGCAGTTACTCGCTGACTAGCGGGGCAAGTGAGCAGTTCTTC.